The 32 T cell receptor beta chains presented below share a single source sample, sequenced in a study of Graves' ophthalmopathy and Graves' hyperthyroidism. Amplification targeted the TCR beta CDR3 regions, with RNA transcripts as the source material. Investigators did first-round RT-PCR with HTBI primers, then second-round multiplex PCR. TCRdb reprocessed the multiplex PCR reads with MiXCR, giving one entry per CDR3 protein. The table shows roughly 300,000 distinct CDR3 sequences, with 17% occurring only once. Material for sequencing was peripheral blood. The receptor set was obtained from an adult man with Graves' ophthalmopathy.

The chain combines TRBV28 with TRBJ1-2; TRBD1 might be the D (6 bases). With 1 base removed from V and 4 bases from J, the gap between germline ends came to 10 bases. Per germline, CDR1 MDHEN and CDR2 SYDVKM. This CDR3 region has 14 residues. The chain's CDR3 is CASSLSRGGYGYTF. CDR3 nucleotide sequence: TGTGCCAGCAGTTTATCCAGGGGCGGCTATGGCTACACCTTC.

The table lists this clonotype with many counts. This sequence joins TRBV20-1 and TRBJ2-7, with D unresolved. CDR1 and CDR2 from the germline V gene are DFQATT and SNEGSKA (reference sequence). Trimming took 3 bases from V and 3 from J, leaving 9 bases between them. The CDR3 consists of 12 residues. CDR3 residues: CSARAANYEQYF. CDR3 nucleotide sequence: TGCAGTGCTAGGGCAGCCAACTACGAGCAGTACTTC.

The V call is TRBV15, the J call TRBJ1-3, with D unresolved. V lost 4 bases to trimming and J lost 0 bases, with 10 bases between them. The CDR3 is made up of 15 amino acids. Germline-derived CDR1 and CDR2 are LNHNV and YYDKDF (reference sequence). DNA of the CDR3: TGTGCCACCAGCATTGACCCCCGCTCTGGAAACACCATATATTTT. Its protein product is CATSIDPRSGNTIYF.

This clonotype was detected many times. V is TRBV11-3 and J is TRBJ2-5, with D perhaps TRBD2 (6 bases). Trimming removed 5 bases from V and 5 bases from J, with 12 bases in between. This CDR3 comprises 13 residues. The germline V gene has CDR1 SGHNT and CDR2 YENEEA. The CDR3 reads CASSMRGRETQYF. The CDR3 nucleotides read TGTGCCAGCAGCATGCGGGGTCGGGAGACCCAGTACTTC.

The table lists this clonotype with many counts. The chain recombines TRBV30 with TRBJ1-2; D perhaps matches TRBD1 (5 bases). Looked up from germline, CDR1 is GTSNPN and CDR2 is SVGIG (reference sequence). The CDR3 totals 13 residues. V was shortened by 0 bases and J by 3 bases, with 8 bases between the two germline ends. This CDR3 reads CAWSVRGDYGYTF. Here the CDR3 DNA reads TGTGCCTGGAGTGTAAGAGGGGACTATGGCTACACCTTC.

The V and J genes are TRBV28 and TRBJ2-2, with 7 nucleotides matching TRBD1. Per germline, CDR1 MDHEN and CDR2 SYDVKM. CDR3 size: 16 residues. J lost 2 bases, V lost 6 bases, and 9 bases had no gene match. This CDR3 reads CASRPTTGTNTGELFF. The DNA of the CDR3 is TGTGCCAGCAGGCCCACGACAGGGACCAACACCGGGGAGCTGTTTTTT.

The sample holds many counts of this clonotype. The chain carries TRBV2 and TRBJ1-1; a possible D gene is TRBD1 (6 bases). V was trimmed by 7 bases and J by 2 bases, leaving 14 bases between them. Germline-derived CDR1 and CDR2 are SNHLY and FYNNEI. This CDR3 is 14 amino acids long. CDR3 coding DNA: TGTGCCAGCACCAGGACAGTCCTCAACACTGAAGCTTTCTTT. Protein: CASTRTVLNTEAFF.

This clonotype appeared many times. The J gene is TRBJ2-7, the V gene TRBV12-3 or TRBV12-4; the match to TRBD2 covers 10 bases. After removal of 3 bases from V and 2 bases from J, the junction contained 7 bases not matched to a gene. This CDR3 region has 16 residues. CDR3 DNA sequence: TGTGCCAGCAGTTTGCCAGGACTAGCGGTGACCTACGAGCAGTACTTC. Protein product: CASSLPGLAVTYEQYF.

This clonotype was recorded many times. The chain joins TRBV7-8 to TRBJ2-5; D not certain. The CDR3 covers 11 residues. With 5 bases removed from V and 7 bases from J, the gap between germline ends came to 8 bases. CDR1 and CDR2 from the germline V gene are SGHVS and FQNEAQ. The CDR3 reads CASSERGTQYF. The CDR3 coding sequence is TGTGCCAGCAGCGAAAGAGGGACCCAGTACTTC.

This clonotype was seen only once. V and J are TRBV12-3 or TRBV12-4 and TRBJ1-1, with D unresolved. This CDR3 comprises 13 residues. The V gene lost 3 bases and the J gene lost 5 bases, with 10 bases spanning the gap. DNA for the CDR3: TGTGCCAGCAGTTTTATGCTAAGTACTGAAGCTTTCTTT. This gives the protein CASSFMLSTEAFF.

The sample holds many counts of this clonotype. The chain combines TRBV6-2 or TRBV6-3 with TRBJ2-7, with D possibly being TRBD1 or TRBD2 (5 bases each). With 4 bases removed from V and 5 bases from J, the gap between germline ends came to 12 bases. CDR1 MNHEY and CDR2 SVGEGT come from the germline V gene. The CDR3 has 13 amino acids. The CDR3 reads CASSWGNPNEQYF. The CDR3 nucleotides are TGTGCCAGCAGTTGGGGGAATCCCAACGAGCAGTACTTC.

The rearrangement uses TRBV12-3 or TRBV12-4 and TRBJ2-7; 7 bases are a match to TRBD1. The trim removed 4 bases at V and 2 bases at J, leaving 5 bases unmatched. The CDR3 consists of 14 residues. CDR3 nucleotides: TGTGCCAGCAGTTCCGGGGACAGCACCTACGAGCAGTACTTC. Its translation is CASSSGDSTYEQYF.

This clonotype was seen at least ten times. This chain joins TRBV6-2 or TRBV6-3 and TRBJ1-1, with D possibly TRBD1 on 5 matching bases. V was clipped by 6 bases and J by 1 base, with 18 bases between them. The CDR3 runs 16 residues. Per the germline V gene, CDR1 is MNHEY and CDR2 is SVGEGT. The CDR3 DNA reads as TGTGCCAGCAGGAAGGGGTTTTATTACCAGAACACTGAAGCTTTCTTT. It codes for CASRKGFYYQNTEAFF.

This clonotype was observed many times. This chain links TRBV27 with TRBJ1-5, with D possibly TRBD1 on 5 matching bases. Germline V gene sequence: CDR1 MNHEY, CDR2 SMNVEV (reference sequence). CDR3 length equals 15 residues. The V and J ends lost 7 bases and 0 bases respectively, with 13 bases between them. DNA for the CDR3: TGTGCCAGCACCACCGGGGACCCTAGCAATCAGCCCCAGCATTTT. Its protein is CASTTGDPSNQPQHF.

There are many counts of this clonotype. This chain connects TRBV7-8 to TRBJ2-7; D may be TRBD2 (6 bases). The germline V and J ends were trimmed by 3 bases and 2 bases, with 29 bases remaining between them. The CDR3 sequence is 20 residues long. Germline V gene sequence: CDR1 SGHVS, CDR2 FQNEAQ. The CDR3 reads CASSFLFRPGLARVTYEQYF. The CDR3, as DNA: TGTGCCAGCAGCTTCCTCTTTAGGCCGGGACTTGCTCGGGTTACCTACGAGCAGTACTTC.

This clonotype appeared many times. The chain carries TRBV30 and TRBJ1-1, with 8 bases aligning to TRBD1. V shed 0 bases and J 1 base; nucleotides not matched to a gene: 10. The germline gives CDR1 GTSNPN, CDR2 SVGIG (reference sequence). This CDR3 has 17 residues. Written as DNA, the CDR3 is TGTGCCTGGAGTGTAATACGTGGGACAGGAGAGAACACTGAAGCTTTCTTT. Translation gives CAWSVIRGTGENTEAFF. Full variable domain (outside the CDR3, taken from reference TRBV30 and TRBJ1-1): SQTIHQWPATLVQPVGSPLSLECTVEGTSNPNLYWYRQAAGRGLQLLFYSVGIGQISSEVPQNLSASRPQDRQFILSSKKLLLSDSGFYLCAWSVIRGTGENTEAFFGQGTRLTVV.

At least ten counts were recorded for this clonotype. The chain uses TRBV9 and TRBJ1-5; D gene uncertain. This CDR3 spans 14 amino acids. V lost 4 bases to trimming and J lost 1 base, with 9 bases between them. Germline V CDR1 and CDR2: SGDLS, YYNGEE. The CDR3 DNA is TGTGCCAGCAGCCCGGGGAGAAGCAATCAGCCCCAGCATTTT. Its translation: CASSPGRSNQPQHF.

This clonotype came up a few times. The V and J genes are TRBV20-1 and TRBJ1-1, with 7 bases aligning to TRBD1. V shed 0 bases, J shed 5 bases, and the junction held 6 bases outside the gene matches. Looked up from germline, CDR1 is DFQATT and CDR2 is SNEGSKA (reference sequence). This CDR3 spans 14 amino acids. The CDR3 nucleotides are TGCAGTGCTAGAGACACGACAGGGCCAACTGAAGCTTTCTTT. Translation gives CSARDTTGPTEAFF.

Many counts were recorded for this clonotype. This chain links TRBV4-1 with TRBJ1-1; 8 bases align to TRBD1. J gave up 4 bases and V 1 base, and 5 bases lay outside the gene matches. Germline V lookup: CDR1 MGHRA, CDR2 YSYEKL. The CDR3 runs 15 residues. In DNA form, the CDR3 reads TGCGCCAGCAGCCAAGTCCTCGGACAGGGCACTGAAGCTTTCTTT. Encoded protein: CASSQVLGQGTEAFF.

This clonotype appeared many times. The genes are TRBV19 and TRBJ2-5; D unresolved. Trimming took 3 bases from V and 1 from J, leaving 9 bases between them. This CDR3 has 14 amino acids. CDR1 is LNHDA, CDR2 SQIVND, per germline (reference sequence). In DNA, the CDR3 is TGTGCCAGTAGTATCCAGGAAGGCCAAGAGACCCAGTACTTC. Translating it yields CASSIQEGQETQYF.

This clonotype was seen many times. V and J are TRBV6-2 or TRBV6-3 and TRBJ1-5, with D hard to call. This CDR3 contains 15 residues. Germline loops: CDR1 MNHEY, CDR2 SVGEGT. V lost 0 bases and J lost 7, with 13 bases in between. CDR3 in DNA: TGTGCCAGCAGTTACTCATTTGGGGTGGGACAGCCCCAGCATTTT. Its translation is CASSYSFGVGQPQHF.

This clonotype was counted at least ten times. This sequence joins TRBV20-1 and TRBJ1-2; D unresolved. CDR3 length: 14 amino acids. Germline V CDR1 and CDR2: DFQATT, SNEGSKA (reference sequence). V dropped 1 base and J dropped 5 bases, with 14 bases sitting between them. CDR3 nucleotide sequence: TGCAGTGCTAGAGTGGCTCGAATTAATTATGGCTACACCTTC. Its protein product is CSARVARINYGYTF.

This clonotype was picked up many times. The rearrangement joins TRBV12-3 or TRBV12-4 to TRBJ1-2; D remains ambiguous. The CDR3 is made up of 14 amino acids. Trimming took off 3 bases at V and 2 bases at J, with 10 bases between the two ends. CDR3 nucleotides: TGTGCCAGCAGTTTGAGTAGTCGAAACTATGGCTACACCTTC. Translating gives CASSLSSRNYGYTF.

This clonotype was seen ten or more times. The chain combines TRBV14 with TRBJ1-2, with D possibly TRBD1 on 6 matching bases. The V gene lost 1 base and the J gene lost 10 bases, with 7 bases spanning the gap. This CDR3 spans 11 amino acids. Per germline, CDR1 SGHDN and CDR2 FVKESK. CDR3 sequence (DNA): TGTGCCAGCAGCCAAGGACAGGTCTACACCTTC. Protein product: CASSQGQVYTF.

This clonotype came up many times. CDR3 DNA sequence: TGTGCCAGCAGCTCCAACAGGGTTGGCGAGACCCAGTACTTC. Amino acids: CASSSNRVGETQYF. The rearrangement uses TRBV13 and TRBJ2-5, with D perhaps matching TRBD1 (6 bases). This CDR3 is 14 amino acids long. Germline CDR1 is PRHDT and CDR2 is FYEKMQ (reference sequence). The V gene lost 4 bases and the J gene lost 5 bases, with 14 bases spanning the gap.

This clonotype was recorded at least ten times. The rearrangement uses TRBV5-1 and TRBJ1-1, with D perhaps TRBD1 (5 bases). Per the germline V gene, CDR1 is SGHRS and CDR2 is YFSETQ. The CDR3 totals 14 residues. V gave up 0 bases and J gave up 0 bases, with 6 bases separating them. DNA of the CDR3: TGCGCCAGCAGCTTGGCCAGGGTGAACACTGAAGCTTTCTTT. Encoded protein: CASSLARVNTEAFF. The variable domain in full, with the rest retrieved from reference TRBV5-1 and TRBJ1-1, is KAGVTQTPRYLIKTRGQQVTLSCSPISGHRSVSWYQQTPGQGLQFLFEYFSETQRNKGNFPGRFSGRQFSNSRSEMNVSTLELGDSALYLCASSLARVNTEAFFGQGTRLTVV.

The table lists this clonotype with many counts. The chain employs TRBV11-1 and TRBJ2-2; D is perhaps TRBD1 or TRBD2 (6 bases each). The germline V gene encodes CDR1 SGHAT and CDR2 FQDESV (reference sequence). CDR3 size: 15 residues. Trimming left V 2 bases short and J 4 bases short, with 11 bases between. In DNA, the CDR3 is TGTGCCAGCAGCTTAAGCCGGGGGCGCACCGGGGAGCTGTTTTTT. Protein sequence: CASSLSRGRTGELFF.

This chain joins TRBV20-1 and TRBJ1-6; TRBD1 matches 9 bases. This CDR3 spans 14 amino acids. V shed 6 bases, J shed 9 bases, and the junction held 9 bases outside the gene matches. The V gene's germline CDR1 is DFQATT and CDR2 SNEGSKA (reference sequence). CDR3 sequence: CSAAVGQGGSPLHF. The CDR3 DNA reads as TGCAGTGCCGCCGTGGGACAGGGAGGTTCACCCCTCCACTTT.

This clonotype was detected ten times or more. The V gene is TRBV24-1, the J gene TRBJ2-2; possible D gene TRBD1, 5 bases. Germline V gene sequence: CDR1 KGHDR, CDR2 SFDVKD. This CDR3 is built from 16 residues. Between the trimmed V and J ends, which lost 0 bases and 6 bases, there was a span of 13 bases. The chain's CDR3 is CATSDLGRARPGELFF. CDR3 DNA sequence: TGTGCCACCAGTGATTTGGGCAGGGCAAGACCCGGGGAGCTGTTTTTT.

This clonotype was seen many times. The rearrangement links TRBV29-1 to TRBJ2-7; no clear D. The germline V gene encodes CDR1 SQVTM and CDR2 ANQGSEA. This CDR3 is built from 14 residues. V gave up 5 bases and J gave up 0 bases, with 14 bases separating them. The chain's CDR3 is CSVYAWQNSYEQYF. CDR3 DNA: TGCAGCGTTTACGCGTGGCAGAACTCCTACGAGCAGTACTTC.

This chain joins TRBV20-1 and TRBJ1-1; 8 positions agree with TRBD1. The CDR3 loop spans 13 amino acids. Germline V gene sequence: CDR1 DFQATT, CDR2 SNEGSKA (reference sequence). Trimming at V came to 5 bases and at J to 2 bases, leaving 4 bases not matched to a gene. The CDR3 spells CSAQGQANTEAFF. The CDR3 DNA sequence: TGCAGTGCTCAGGGACAGGCTAACACTGAAGCTTTCTTT.

The table lists this clonotype with many counts. The V gene is TRBV24-1, the J gene TRBJ1-2; no firm D call. This CDR3 region has 16 residues. Germline V CDR1 and CDR2: KGHDR, SFDVKD. With 1 base removed from V and 0 bases from J, the gap between germline ends came to 11 bases. Here the CDR3 reads CATSDFSDETNYGYTF. CDR3 DNA: TGTGCCACCAGTGATTTTTCGGACGAGACTAACTATGGCTACACCTTC.